These 8 T cell receptor beta chains originate from one sample sequenced in a study of regulatory T cells in long-lasting Graves disease. HTBI primers from iRepertoire and Arm-PCR of CDR3 regions yielded the TCR beta libraries. In TCRdb, the multiplex PCR reads were re-called with MiXCR into one record per CDR3 protein. The sample records approximately 440,000 distinct CDR3 sequences, 20% to 30% being singletons. Stated time point: persistent/refractory GD, antithyroid drugs over 5 years with positive TRAb. Construction of the TCR library relied on RNA isolated from PBMCs. The specimen comprised peripheral blood mononuclear cells (PBMCs), sampled when the disease was refractory, from a patient treated with antithyroid drugs. Receptors were obtained from a female donor with Graves disease.

There are many counts of this clonotype. The V gene is TRBV6-1, the J gene TRBJ2-5, with TRBD2 as a possible D gene (5 bases). This CDR3 has 13 residues. In germline, CDR1 is MNHNS, CDR2 SASEGT. The V end was cut by 6 bases, the J end by 0 bases, with 8 bases between. CDR3 coding DNA: TGTGCCAGCAGCCGGAGGTACCAAGAGACCCAGTACTTC. Amino acid sequence: CASSRRYQETQYF.

The chain has TRBV7-9 and TRBJ2-7; 9 bases fit TRBD1. Germline CDR1 is SEHNR and CDR2 is FQNEAQ (reference sequence). The CDR3 runs 16 residues. The junction had 14 bases not matched to a gene; V was cut back by 5 bases and J by 6 bases. The CDR3 DNA is TGTGCCAGCAGCGACGATCCGGGACAGGGTACAAGCGAGCAGTACTTC. It encodes CASSDDPGQGTSEQYF.

This chain connects TRBV7-9 to TRBJ1-2; D not certain. Germline-derived CDR1 and CDR2 are SEHNR and FQNEAQ (reference sequence). This CDR3 has 15 amino acids. Trimming removed 5 bases at V and 4 bases at J, with 17 bases between. CDR3 amino acids: CASSPTKAYFYGYTF. DNA for the CDR3: TGTGCCAGCAGCCCTACCAAGGCCTACTTCTATGGCTACACCTTC.

The table lists this clonotype with many counts. CDR3 sequence: CASKVNSGSVNSPLHF. CDR3 nucleotide sequence: TGTGCCAGCAAAGTGAATTCGGGAAGCGTGAATTCACCCCTCCACTTT. The rearrangement joins TRBV12-3 or TRBV12-4 to TRBJ1-6; no reliable D call. With 7 bases removed from V and 7 bases from J, the gap between germline ends came to 20 bases. The CDR3 consists of 16 residues.

This clonotype was seen only a few times. V usage is TRBV7-9 and J usage is TRBJ2-7; D is uncertain. V lost 5 bases, J lost 5 bases, and 19 bases lay in between. The CDR3 has 15 residues. Germline CDR1 and CDR2: SEHNR and FQNEAQ (reference sequence). The CDR3 DNA reads TGTGCCAGCAGCCCTCCACTCCCTTCGGGCCACGAGCAGTACTTC. This gives the protein CASSPPLPSGHEQYF.

This rearrangement joins TRBV5-1 to TRBJ2-7; no clear D. Germline-derived CDR1 and CDR2 are SGHRS and YFSETQ. Trimming removed 0 bases from V and 3 bases from J, with 7 bases in between. This CDR3 has 13 amino acids. As DNA, the CDR3 is TGCGCCAGCAGCTTGGATGAAGGCTACGAGCAGTACTTC. Protein sequence: CASSLDEGYEQYF.

The J gene is TRBJ1-1, the V gene TRBV10-3; TRBD1 is a possible D gene (6 bases). With 7 bases removed from V and 4 bases from J, the gap between germline ends came to 19 bases. Germline V gene data show CDR1 as ENHRY and CDR2 as SYGVKD. This CDR3 contains 15 residues. The DNA of the CDR3 is TGTGCCATCACTACGCGGGGGCTAAGGGGCACTGAAGCTTTCTTT. This sequence encodes CAITTRGLRGTEAFF.

This clonotype was found many times. The rearrangement links TRBV6-1 to TRBJ2-5; a weak D match, TRBD1 (6 bases). CDR1 is MNHNS and CDR2 is SASEGT in the germline V gene. V lost 7 bases and J lost 5, with 8 bases in between. This CDR3 is built from 11 residues. For the CDR3, the DNA is TGTGCCAGCAAGGGGGATGAGACCCAGTACTTC. It specifies CASKGDETQYF.